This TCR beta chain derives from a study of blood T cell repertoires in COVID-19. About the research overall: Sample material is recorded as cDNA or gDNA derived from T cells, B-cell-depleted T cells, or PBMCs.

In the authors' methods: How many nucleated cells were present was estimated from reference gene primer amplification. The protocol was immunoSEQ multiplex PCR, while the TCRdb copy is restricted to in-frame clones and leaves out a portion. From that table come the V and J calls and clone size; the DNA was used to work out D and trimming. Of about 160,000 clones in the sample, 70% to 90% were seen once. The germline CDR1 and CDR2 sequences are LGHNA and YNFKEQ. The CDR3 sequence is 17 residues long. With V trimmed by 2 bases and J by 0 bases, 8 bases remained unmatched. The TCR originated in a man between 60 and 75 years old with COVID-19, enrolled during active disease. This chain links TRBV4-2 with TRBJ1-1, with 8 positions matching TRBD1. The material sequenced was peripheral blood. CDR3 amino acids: CASSQSTGASMNTEAFF. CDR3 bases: TGTGCCAGCAGCCAATCGACAGGGGCCAGCATGAACACTGAAGCTTTCTTT.